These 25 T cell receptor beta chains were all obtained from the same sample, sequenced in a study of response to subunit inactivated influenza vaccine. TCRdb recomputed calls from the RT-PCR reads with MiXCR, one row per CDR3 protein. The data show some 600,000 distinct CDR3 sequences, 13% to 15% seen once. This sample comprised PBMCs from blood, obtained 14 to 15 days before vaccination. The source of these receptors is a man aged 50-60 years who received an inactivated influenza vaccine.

The CDR3 bases are TGTACGGGCAGGGGATTCAATCAGCCCCAGCATTTT. Amino acid sequence: CTGRGFNQPQHF. The V gene is TRBV21-1, the J gene TRBJ1-5; the D call TRBD1 from the table was never checked on the DNA. TRBV21-1 is annotated as a pseudogene. This CDR3 is built from 12 residues.

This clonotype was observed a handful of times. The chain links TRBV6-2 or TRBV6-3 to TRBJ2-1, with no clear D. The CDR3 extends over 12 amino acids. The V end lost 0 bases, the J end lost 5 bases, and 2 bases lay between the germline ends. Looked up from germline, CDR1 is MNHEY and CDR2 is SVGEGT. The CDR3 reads CASSYSNNEQFF. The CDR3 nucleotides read TGTGCCAGCAGTTACTCGAACAATGAGCAGTTCTTC.

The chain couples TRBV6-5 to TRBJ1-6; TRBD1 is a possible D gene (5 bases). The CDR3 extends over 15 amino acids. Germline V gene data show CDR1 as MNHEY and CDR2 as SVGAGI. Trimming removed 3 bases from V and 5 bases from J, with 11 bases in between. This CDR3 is CASSYSGADNSPLHF. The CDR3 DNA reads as TGTGCCAGCAGTTATAGTGGGGCCGATAATTCACCCCTCCACTTT.

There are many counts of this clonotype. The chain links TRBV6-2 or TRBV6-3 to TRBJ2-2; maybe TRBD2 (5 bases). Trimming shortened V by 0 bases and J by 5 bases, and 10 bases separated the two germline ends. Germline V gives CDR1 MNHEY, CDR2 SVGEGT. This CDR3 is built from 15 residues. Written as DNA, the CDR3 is TGTGCCAGCAGTTACTCCGGTCGGGGTACCGGGGAGCTGTTTTTT. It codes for CASSYSGRGTGELFF.

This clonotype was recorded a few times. The CDR3 reads CASSQTGGEEKLFF. CDR3 DNA sequence: TGCGCCAGCAGCCAGACAGGGGGCGAAGAAAAACTGTTTTTT. The gene calls are TRBV4-3 and TRBJ1-4, with 10 nucleotides matching TRBD1. The CDR3 is 14 residues long. From germline, CDR1 is LGHNA and CDR2 YSLEER. Trimming took 3 bases from V and 8 from J; bases not matched to a gene: 3.

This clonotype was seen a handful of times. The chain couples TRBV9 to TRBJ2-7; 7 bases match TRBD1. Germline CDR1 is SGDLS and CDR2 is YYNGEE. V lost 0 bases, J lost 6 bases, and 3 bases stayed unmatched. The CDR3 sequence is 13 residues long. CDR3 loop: CASSVARQGEQYF. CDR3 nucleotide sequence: TGTGCCAGCAGCGTAGCGCGACAGGGCGAGCAGTACTTC.

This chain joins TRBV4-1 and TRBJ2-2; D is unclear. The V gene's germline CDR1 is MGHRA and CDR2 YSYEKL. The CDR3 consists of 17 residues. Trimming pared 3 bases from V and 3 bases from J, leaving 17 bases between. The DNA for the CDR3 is TGCGCCAGCAGCCAGGCCCAGGTCGGGTGGGACACCGGGGAGCTGTTTTTT. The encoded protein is CASSQAQVGWDTGELFF.

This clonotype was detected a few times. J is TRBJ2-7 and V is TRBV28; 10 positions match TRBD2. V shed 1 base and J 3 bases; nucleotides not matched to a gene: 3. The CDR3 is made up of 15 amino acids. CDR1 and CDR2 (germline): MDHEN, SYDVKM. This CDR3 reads CASSLSSSGGYEQYF. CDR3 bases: TGTGCCAGCAGTTTATCGTCTAGCGGGGGCTACGAGCAGTACTTC.

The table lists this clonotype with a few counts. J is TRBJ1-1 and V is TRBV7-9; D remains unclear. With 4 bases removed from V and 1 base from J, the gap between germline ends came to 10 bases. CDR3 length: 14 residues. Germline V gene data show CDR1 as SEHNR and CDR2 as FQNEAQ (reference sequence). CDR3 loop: CASSSLDGNTEAFF. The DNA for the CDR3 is TGTGCCAGCAGCTCCCTGGACGGGAACACTGAAGCTTTCTTT. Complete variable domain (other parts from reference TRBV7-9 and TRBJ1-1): DTGVSQNPRHKITKRGQNVTFRCDPISEHNRLYWYRQTLGQGPEFLTYFQNEAQLEKSRLLSDRFSAERPKGSFSTLEIQRTEQGDSAMYLCASSSLDGNTEAFFGQGTRLTVV.

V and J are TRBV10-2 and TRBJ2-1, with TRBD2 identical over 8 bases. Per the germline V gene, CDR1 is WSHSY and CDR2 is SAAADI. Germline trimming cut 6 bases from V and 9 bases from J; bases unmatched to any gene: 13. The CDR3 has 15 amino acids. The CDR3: CASRPGLVGYGEQFF. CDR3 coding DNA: TGCGCCAGCAGACCGGGACTAGTAGGATATGGTGAGCAGTTCTTC.

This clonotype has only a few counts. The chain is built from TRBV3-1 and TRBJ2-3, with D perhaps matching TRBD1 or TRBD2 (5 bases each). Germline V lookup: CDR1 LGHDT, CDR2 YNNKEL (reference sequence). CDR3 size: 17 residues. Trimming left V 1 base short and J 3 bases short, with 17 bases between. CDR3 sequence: CASSQVWYRTGTDTQYF. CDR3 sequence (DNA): TGTGCCAGCAGCCAAGTATGGTACAGGACGGGAACAGATACGCAGTATTTT.

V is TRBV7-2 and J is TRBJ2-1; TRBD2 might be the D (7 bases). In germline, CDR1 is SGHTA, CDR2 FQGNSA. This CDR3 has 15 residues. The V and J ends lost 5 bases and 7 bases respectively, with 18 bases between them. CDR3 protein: CASSPGGRMKNEQFF. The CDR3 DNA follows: TGTGCCAGCAGCCCGGGGGGCCGGATGAAGAATGAGCAGTTCTTC. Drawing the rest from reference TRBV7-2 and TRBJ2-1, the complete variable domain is GAGVSQSPSNKVTEKGKDVELRCDPISGHTALYWYRQSLGQGLEFLIYFQGNSAPDKSGLPSDRFSAERTGGSVSTLTIQRTQQEDSAVYLCASSPGGRMKNEQFFGPGTRLTVL.

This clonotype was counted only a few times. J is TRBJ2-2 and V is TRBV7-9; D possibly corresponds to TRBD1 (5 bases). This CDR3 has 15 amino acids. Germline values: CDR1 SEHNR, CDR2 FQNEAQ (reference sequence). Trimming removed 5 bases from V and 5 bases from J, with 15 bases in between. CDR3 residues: CASSPTTTATGELFF. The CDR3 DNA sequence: TGTGCCAGCAGCCCGACCACGACAGCTACCGGGGAGCTGTTTTTT.

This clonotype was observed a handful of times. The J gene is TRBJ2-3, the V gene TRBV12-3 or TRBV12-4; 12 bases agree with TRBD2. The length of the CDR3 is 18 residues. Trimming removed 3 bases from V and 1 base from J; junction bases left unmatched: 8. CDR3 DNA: TGTGCCAGCAGTTTCTGGACTAGCGGGACCCGAGGCACAGATACGCAGTATTTT. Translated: CASSFWTSGTRGTDTQYF.

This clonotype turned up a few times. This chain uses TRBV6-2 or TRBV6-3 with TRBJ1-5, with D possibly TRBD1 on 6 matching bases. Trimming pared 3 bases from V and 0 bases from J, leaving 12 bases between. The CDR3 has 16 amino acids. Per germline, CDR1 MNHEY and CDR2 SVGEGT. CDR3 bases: TGTGCCAGCAGTTATTCCGGACAGATTAGCAATCAGCCCCAGCATTTT. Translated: CASSYSGQISNQPQHF.

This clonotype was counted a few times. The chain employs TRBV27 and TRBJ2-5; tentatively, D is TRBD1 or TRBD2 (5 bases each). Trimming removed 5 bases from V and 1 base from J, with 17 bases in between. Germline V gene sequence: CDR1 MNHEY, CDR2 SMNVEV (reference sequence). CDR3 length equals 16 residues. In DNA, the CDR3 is TGTGCCAGCAGTCCTCGGGACCGAGCCCCCCAAGAGACCCAGTACTTC. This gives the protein CASSPRDRAPQETQYF.

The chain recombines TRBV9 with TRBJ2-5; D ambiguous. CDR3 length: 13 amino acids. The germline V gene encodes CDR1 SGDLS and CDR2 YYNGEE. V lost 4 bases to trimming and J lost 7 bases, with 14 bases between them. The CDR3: CASSPLGLGTQYF. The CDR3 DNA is TGTGCCAGCAGCCCCCTTGGGTTGGGGACCCAGTACTTC.

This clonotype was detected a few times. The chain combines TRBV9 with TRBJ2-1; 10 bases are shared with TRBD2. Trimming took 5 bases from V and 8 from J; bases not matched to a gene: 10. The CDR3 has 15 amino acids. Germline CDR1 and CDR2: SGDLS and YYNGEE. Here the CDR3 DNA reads TGTGCCAGCAGACCCGGGACTAGCGCTATCTATGAGCAGTTCTTC. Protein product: CASRPGTSAIYEQFF.

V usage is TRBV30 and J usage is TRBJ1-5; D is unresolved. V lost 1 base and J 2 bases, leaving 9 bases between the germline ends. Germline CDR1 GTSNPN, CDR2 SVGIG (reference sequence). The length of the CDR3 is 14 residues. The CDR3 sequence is CAWSADGGNQPQHF. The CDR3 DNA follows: TGTGCCTGGAGTGCGGACGGGGGCAATCAGCCCCAGCATTTT.

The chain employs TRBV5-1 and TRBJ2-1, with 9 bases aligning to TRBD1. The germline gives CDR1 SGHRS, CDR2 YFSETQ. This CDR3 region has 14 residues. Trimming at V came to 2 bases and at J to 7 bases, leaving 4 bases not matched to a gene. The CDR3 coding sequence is TGCGCCAGCAGCTTCGGGACAGGGTTGAATGAGCAGTTCTTC. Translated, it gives CASSFGTGLNEQFF.

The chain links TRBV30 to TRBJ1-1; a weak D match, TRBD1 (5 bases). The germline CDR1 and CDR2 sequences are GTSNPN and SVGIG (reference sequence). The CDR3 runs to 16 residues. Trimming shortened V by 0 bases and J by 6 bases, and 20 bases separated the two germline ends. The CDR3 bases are TGTGCCTGGAGTGTATCCAGGTTCCGGCCGGGGCCTGAAGCTTTCTTT. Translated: CAWSVSRFRPGPEAFF.

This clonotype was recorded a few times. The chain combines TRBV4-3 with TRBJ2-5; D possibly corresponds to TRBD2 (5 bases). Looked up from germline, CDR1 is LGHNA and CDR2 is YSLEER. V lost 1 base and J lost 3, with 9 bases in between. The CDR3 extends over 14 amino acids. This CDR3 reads CASSQVRGKETQYF. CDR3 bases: TGCGCCAGCAGCCAAGTGCGAGGGAAAGAGACCCAGTACTTC.

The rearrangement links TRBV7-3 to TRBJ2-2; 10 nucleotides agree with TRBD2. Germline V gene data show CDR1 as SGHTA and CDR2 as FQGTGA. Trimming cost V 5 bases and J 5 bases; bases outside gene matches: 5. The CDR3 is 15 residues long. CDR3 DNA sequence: TGTGCCAGCAGCCTAGCGGGAGTTGGAACCGGGGAGCTGTTTTTT. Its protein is CASSLAGVGTGELFF.

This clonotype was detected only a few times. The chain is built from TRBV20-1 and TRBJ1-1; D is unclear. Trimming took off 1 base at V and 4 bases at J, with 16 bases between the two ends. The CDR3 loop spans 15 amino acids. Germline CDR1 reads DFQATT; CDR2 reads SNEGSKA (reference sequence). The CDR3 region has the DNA TGCAGTGCTAGAGGCTTAGGAGGTTTTGGCACTGAAGCTTTCTTT. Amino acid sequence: CSARGLGGFGTEAFF.

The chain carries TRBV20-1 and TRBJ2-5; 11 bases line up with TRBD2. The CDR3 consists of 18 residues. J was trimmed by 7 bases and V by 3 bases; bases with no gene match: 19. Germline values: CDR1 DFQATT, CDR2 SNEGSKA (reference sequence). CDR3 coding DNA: TGCAGTGCTAGTGCTTTAATAGCGGGGGGGCCTTTGGAGGTGACCCAGTACTTC. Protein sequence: CSASALIAGGPLEVTQYF.